This T cell receptor beta chain was obtained from a study of T cell clones after liver transplantation. TCRdb's table, derived via immunoSEQ multiplex PCR, lists solely in-frame clones and lacks some. This table holds 60,000 or so clones, 60% to 75% found once. From germline, CDR1 is SGHNT and CDR2 YYREEE (reference sequence). There are 16 residues in the CDR3. The V gene lost 1 base and the J gene lost 5 bases, with 16 bases spanning the gap. The sample here was CD4+ T cells from blood, taken at the 22-month timepoint. This TCR was sampled from a human patient who received a liver transplant. Some T cells may originate from the graft donor. This chain links TRBV5-4 with TRBJ2-1; D remains ambiguous. CDR3 DNA: TGTGCCAGCAGCTTGTGGGGAAGGGCTCCAGACAATGAGCAGTTCTTC. Translated: CASSLWGRAPDNEQFF.